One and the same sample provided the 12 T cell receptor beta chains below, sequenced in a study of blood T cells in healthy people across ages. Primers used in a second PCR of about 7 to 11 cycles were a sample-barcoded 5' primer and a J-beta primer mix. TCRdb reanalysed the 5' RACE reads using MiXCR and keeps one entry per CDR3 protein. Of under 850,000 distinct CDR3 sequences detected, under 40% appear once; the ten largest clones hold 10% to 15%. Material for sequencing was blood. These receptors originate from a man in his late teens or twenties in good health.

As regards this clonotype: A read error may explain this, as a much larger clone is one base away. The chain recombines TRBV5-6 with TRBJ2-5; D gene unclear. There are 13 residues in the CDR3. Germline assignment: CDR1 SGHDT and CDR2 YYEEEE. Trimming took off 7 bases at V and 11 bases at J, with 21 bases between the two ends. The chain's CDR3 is CASQILLSNEQYF. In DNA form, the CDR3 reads TGTGCCAGCCAGATCCTCCTAAGCAATGAGCAGTACTTC.

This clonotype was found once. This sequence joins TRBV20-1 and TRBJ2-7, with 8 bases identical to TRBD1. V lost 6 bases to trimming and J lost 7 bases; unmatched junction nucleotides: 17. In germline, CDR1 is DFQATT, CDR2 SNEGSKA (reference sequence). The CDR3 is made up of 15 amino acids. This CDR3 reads CSAPDRERRNNEQYF. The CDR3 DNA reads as TGCAGTGCACCGGACAGGGAAAGAAGGAACAATGAGCAGTACTTC.

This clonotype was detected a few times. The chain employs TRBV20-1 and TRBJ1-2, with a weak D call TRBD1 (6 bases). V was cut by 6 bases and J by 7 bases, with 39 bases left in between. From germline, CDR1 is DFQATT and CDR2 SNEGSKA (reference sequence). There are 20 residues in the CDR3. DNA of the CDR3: TGCAGTGCCCAGGCCCGGGGACAAGGAGCTGGCCCTAGGAGAATTCTTGGCTACACCTTC. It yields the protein CSAQARGQGAGPRRILGYTF.

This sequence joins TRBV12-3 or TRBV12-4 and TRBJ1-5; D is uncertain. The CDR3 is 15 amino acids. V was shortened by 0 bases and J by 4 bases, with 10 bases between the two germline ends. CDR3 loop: CASSLAPQRNQPQHF. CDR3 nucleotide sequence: TGTGCCAGCAGTTTAGCGCCACAGAGAAATCAGCCCCAGCATTTT.

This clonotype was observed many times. The CDR3 reads CASSLGTTDTQYF. CDR3 sequence (DNA): TGTGCCAGCAGCCTAGGGACCACAGATACGCAGTATTTT. V gene TRBV12-3 or TRBV12-4 combines with J gene TRBJ2-3; the D gene could be TRBD1 or TRBD2 (5 bases each). V lost 6 bases and J 2 bases, leaving 9 bases between the germline ends. The CDR3 extends over 13 amino acids.

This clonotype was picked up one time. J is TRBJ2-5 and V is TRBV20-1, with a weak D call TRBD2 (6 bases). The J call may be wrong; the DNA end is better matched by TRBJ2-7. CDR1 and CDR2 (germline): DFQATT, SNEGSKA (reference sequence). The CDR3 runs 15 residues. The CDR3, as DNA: TGCAGTACCATATCCGGACTAAGGGGTGGGTACGAGCAGTACTTC. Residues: CSTISGLRGGYEQYF.

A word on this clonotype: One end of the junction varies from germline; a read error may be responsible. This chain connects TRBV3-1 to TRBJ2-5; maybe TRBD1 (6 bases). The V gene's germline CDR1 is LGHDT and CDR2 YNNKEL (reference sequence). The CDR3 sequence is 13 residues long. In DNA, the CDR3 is TGTGCCAACAGCCAAGTACACAGGGCCGATCAGTACTTC. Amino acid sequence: CANSQVHRADQYF.

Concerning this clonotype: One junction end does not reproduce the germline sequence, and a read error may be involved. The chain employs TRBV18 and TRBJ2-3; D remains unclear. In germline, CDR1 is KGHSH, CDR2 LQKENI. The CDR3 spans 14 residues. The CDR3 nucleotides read TGTACCAGCTCGCATTCAGATGGCACAGATACGCAGTATTTT. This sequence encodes CTSSHSDGTDTQYF.

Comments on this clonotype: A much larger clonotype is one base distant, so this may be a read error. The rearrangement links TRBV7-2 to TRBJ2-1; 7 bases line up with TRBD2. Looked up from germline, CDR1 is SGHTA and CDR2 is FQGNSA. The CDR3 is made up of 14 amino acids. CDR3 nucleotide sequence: TGTGTCAGCAGCTACCCGGGACTACACAATGAGCAGTTCTTC. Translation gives CVSSYPGLHNEQFF.

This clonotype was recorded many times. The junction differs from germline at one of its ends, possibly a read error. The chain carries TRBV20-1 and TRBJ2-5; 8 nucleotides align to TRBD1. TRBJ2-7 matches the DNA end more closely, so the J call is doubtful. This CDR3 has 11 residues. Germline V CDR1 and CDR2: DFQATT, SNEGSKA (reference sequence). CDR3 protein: CSARGTGEQYF. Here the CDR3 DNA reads TGCAGTGCAAGAGGGACAGGCGAGCAGTACTTC.

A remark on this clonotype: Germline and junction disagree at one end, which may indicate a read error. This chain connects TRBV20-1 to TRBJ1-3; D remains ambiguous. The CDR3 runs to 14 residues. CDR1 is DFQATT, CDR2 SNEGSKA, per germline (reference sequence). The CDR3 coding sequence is TGCAGTGCTGGAGAGGCGGACTCTGGAAACACCATATATTTT. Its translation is CSAGEADSGNTIYF.

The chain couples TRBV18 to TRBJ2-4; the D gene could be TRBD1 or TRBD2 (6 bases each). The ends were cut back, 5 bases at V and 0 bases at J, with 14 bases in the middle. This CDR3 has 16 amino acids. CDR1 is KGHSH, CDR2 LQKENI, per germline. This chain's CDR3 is CASSTGGHEAKNIQYF. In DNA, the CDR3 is TGTGCCAGCTCAACCGGGGGACACGAAGCCAAAAACATTCAGTACTTC.